The 17 T cell receptor beta chains presented below share a single source sample, sequenced in a study of cytomegalovirus exposure and HLA in healthy donors. The method was immunoSEQ multiplex PCR; TCRdb's version includes in-frame clones alone and lacks a portion of them. The sample has approximately 60,000 clones, around nine tenths seen once. Sequenced: PBMCs. The receptors here all came from a man between 18 and 29 years old in good health and CMV-seronegative.

The rearrangement uses TRBV2 and TRBJ2-7, with 11 bases fitting TRBD2. Germline V gene lookup returns CDR1 SNHLY and CDR2 FYNNEI. The CDR3 has 15 amino acids. V dropped 7 bases and J dropped 6; count of bases not matched to a gene: 11. In DNA form, the CDR3 reads TGTGCCAGCACTCCAGGGAGACTAGCGGGAATCGAGCAGTACTTC. Protein sequence: CASTPGRLAGIEQYF.

This chain joins TRBV10-3 and TRBJ2-7; 8 bases are a match to TRBD2. The CDR3 has 14 residues. CDR1 and CDR2 (germline): ENHRY, SYGVKD. Trimming cost V 11 bases and J 6 bases; bases outside gene matches: 15. The CDR3 DNA is TGTGCCTCCAACCAGCGGGAGAGGGGTAGCGAGCAGTACTTC. Translated, it gives CASNQRERGSEQYF.

The chain uses TRBV6-5 and TRBJ1-2, with 7 bases identical to TRBD1. Trimming took 5 bases from V and 4 from J; bases not matched to a gene: 10. There are 15 residues in the CDR3. Germline CDR1 reads MNHEY; CDR2 reads SVGAGI. CDR3 protein: CASSPTGESSYGYTF. CDR3 DNA: TGTGCCAGCAGTCCTACAGGGGAGAGTAGCTATGGCTACACCTTC.

V is TRBV11-2 and J is TRBJ2-5; TRBD2 might be the D (6 bases). CDR1 SGHAT and CDR2 FQNNGV come from the germline V gene. Trimming removed 5 bases from V and 2 bases from J, with 12 bases in between. This CDR3 has 14 amino acids. The CDR3 here is CASSSGQLQETQYF. The CDR3 DNA follows: TGTGCCAGCAGCAGCGGGCAGTTGCAAGAGACCCAGTACTTC.

V is TRBV9 and J is TRBJ1-3; perhaps TRBD1 as D (5 bases). Germline CDR1 and CDR2: SGDLS and YYNGEE. V dropped 3 bases and J dropped 5 bases, with 21 bases sitting between them. This CDR3 region has 17 residues. CDR3 nucleotide sequence: TGTGCCAGCAGCGCCCCCTTTCGGGGAGGGGAGAGAAACACCATATATTTT. Protein sequence: CASSAPFRGGERNTIYF.

The chain uses TRBV5-1 and TRBJ2-5; 10 bases are shared with TRBD2. V lost 1 base to trimming and J lost 3 bases; unmatched junction nucleotides: 12. Germline CDR1 SGHRS, CDR2 YFSETQ. The CDR3 is made up of 18 amino acids. As DNA, the CDR3 is TGCGCCAGCAGCTTGTCCCCAGGGAGCGGGAGGGCAAAAGAGACCCAGTACTTC. This translates into CASSLSPGSGRAKETQYF.

The chain carries TRBV5-1 and TRBJ1-4; no clear D gene. The length of the CDR3 is 14 residues. Trimming stripped 1 base from V and 0 bases from J, with 4 bases between. Germline V gene sequence: CDR1 SGHRS, CDR2 YFSETQ. CDR3 nucleotide sequence: TGCGCCAGCAGCTTGACAACAACTAATGAAAAACTGTTTTTT. Its translation: CASSLTTTNEKLFF.

This sequence joins TRBV2 and TRBJ2-7; 9 nucleotides agree with TRBD1. Per germline, CDR1 SNHLY and CDR2 FYNNEI. Losses at the gene ends were 4 bases for V and 5 bases for J; bases not matched to a gene: 9. CDR3 size: 15 residues. The DNA of the CDR3 is TGTGCCAGCAGTGCCCTAACAGGGGGCGGAAACGAGCAGTACTTC. This gives the protein CASSALTGGGNEQYF.

The J gene is TRBJ2-3, the V gene TRBV11-2; tentative D call: TRBD1 (5 bases). Looked up from germline, CDR1 is SGHAT and CDR2 is FQNNGV. Trimming pared 2 bases from V and 1 base from J, leaving 10 bases between. There are 15 residues in the CDR3. In DNA form, the CDR3 reads TGTGCCAGCAGCTTAATCCAGGGCCGCACAGATACGCAGTATTTT. As protein: CASSLIQGRTDTQYF.

The chain couples TRBV29-1 to TRBJ2-1, with a possible D match to TRBD1 (6 bases). The CDR3 covers 11 residues. Germline V gene sequence: CDR1 SQVTM, CDR2 ANQGSEA. The V gene lost 1 base and the J gene lost 12 bases, with 10 bases spanning the gap. The CDR3 sequence is CSVEVGRGQFF. Written as DNA, the CDR3 is TGCAGCGTTGAAGTGGGCAGGGGGCAGTTCTTC.

This clone is a singleton in its sample. The V call is TRBV6-5, the J call TRBJ1-2; D is undetermined. Germline V gene data show CDR1 as MNHEY and CDR2 as SVGAGI. This CDR3 contains 16 residues. V was clipped by 0 bases and J by 5 bases, with 16 bases between them. The CDR3 here is CASSYSIGYLPYGYTF. CDR3 DNA sequence: TGTGCCAGCAGTTACTCGATCGGGTATCTTCCTTATGGCTACACCTTC.

The chain employs TRBV13 and TRBJ1-5; 7 bases agree with TRBD1. The CDR3 totals 18 residues. From germline, CDR1 is PRHDT and CDR2 FYEKMQ (reference sequence). V lost 5 bases and J lost 0; bases outside the gene matches: 13. CDR3 DNA sequence: TGTGCCAGCAGCAACGTTTTTGGGGACAGTATTAGCAATCAGCCCCAGCATTTT. It encodes CASSNVFGDSISNQPQHF.

The DNA of the CDR3 is TGTGCCAGCAGCTTGGTGCGGGGGGGTACCTACAATGAGCAGTTCTTC. This translates into CASSLVRGGTYNEQFF. The J gene is TRBJ2-1, the V gene TRBV5-4; the match to TRBD2 covers 9 bases. Germline V CDR1 and CDR2: SGHNT, YYREEE (reference sequence). This CDR3 region has 16 residues. V lost 0 bases to trimming and J lost 2 bases; unmatched junction nucleotides: 3.

The table lists this clone with a count of one. CDR3 DNA sequence: TGTGCCACCCGGGACAGGGATTTCGACGAGCAGTACTTC. Protein product: CATRDRDFDEQYF. The chain joins TRBV28 to TRBJ2-7; 9 nucleotides match TRBD1. Germline-derived CDR1 and CDR2 are MDHEN and SYDVKM. This CDR3 is 13 amino acids long. V was pared by 10 bases and J by 5 bases, with 9 bases of the junction left unmatched.

This chain links TRBV30 with TRBJ2-7; 10 bases are a match to TRBD1. This CDR3 has 15 amino acids. The V gene's germline CDR1 is GTSNPN and CDR2 SVGIG (reference sequence). After removal of 6 bases from V and 2 bases from J, the junction contained 10 bases not matched to a gene. This CDR3 reads CACSGTGESAYEQYF. The CDR3 DNA is TGTGCCTGCAGCGGGACAGGGGAATCCGCCTACGAGCAGTACTTC. Combining the CDR3 with reference TRBV30 and TRBJ2-7 gives the whole variable domain SQTIHQWPATLVQPVGSPLSLECTVEGTSNPNLYWYRQAAGRGLQLLFYSVGIGQISSEVPQNLSASRPQDRQFILSSKKLLLSDSGFYLCACSGTGESAYEQYFGPGTRLTVT.

The chain recombines TRBV28 with TRBJ1-1; weak D call: TRBD1 (5 bases). Per germline, CDR1 MDHEN and CDR2 SYDVKM. V was pared by 5 bases and J by 3 bases, with 16 bases between. This CDR3 spans 15 amino acids. CDR3 loop: CASSPPAGMDTEAFF. The CDR3 DNA is TGTGCCAGCAGTCCTCCCGCAGGGATGGACACTGAAGCTTTCTTT.

The chain joins TRBV5-1 to TRBJ2-7; D call uncertain. The CDR3 runs to 15 residues. Deletions cut 0 bases from V and 3 bases from J, with 13 bases between. Germline CDR1 SGHRS, CDR2 YFSETQ. In DNA, the CDR3 is TGCGCCAGCAGCTTGGAGCCCGCAACCAACTACGAGCAGTACTTC. Residues: CASSLEPATNYEQYF.